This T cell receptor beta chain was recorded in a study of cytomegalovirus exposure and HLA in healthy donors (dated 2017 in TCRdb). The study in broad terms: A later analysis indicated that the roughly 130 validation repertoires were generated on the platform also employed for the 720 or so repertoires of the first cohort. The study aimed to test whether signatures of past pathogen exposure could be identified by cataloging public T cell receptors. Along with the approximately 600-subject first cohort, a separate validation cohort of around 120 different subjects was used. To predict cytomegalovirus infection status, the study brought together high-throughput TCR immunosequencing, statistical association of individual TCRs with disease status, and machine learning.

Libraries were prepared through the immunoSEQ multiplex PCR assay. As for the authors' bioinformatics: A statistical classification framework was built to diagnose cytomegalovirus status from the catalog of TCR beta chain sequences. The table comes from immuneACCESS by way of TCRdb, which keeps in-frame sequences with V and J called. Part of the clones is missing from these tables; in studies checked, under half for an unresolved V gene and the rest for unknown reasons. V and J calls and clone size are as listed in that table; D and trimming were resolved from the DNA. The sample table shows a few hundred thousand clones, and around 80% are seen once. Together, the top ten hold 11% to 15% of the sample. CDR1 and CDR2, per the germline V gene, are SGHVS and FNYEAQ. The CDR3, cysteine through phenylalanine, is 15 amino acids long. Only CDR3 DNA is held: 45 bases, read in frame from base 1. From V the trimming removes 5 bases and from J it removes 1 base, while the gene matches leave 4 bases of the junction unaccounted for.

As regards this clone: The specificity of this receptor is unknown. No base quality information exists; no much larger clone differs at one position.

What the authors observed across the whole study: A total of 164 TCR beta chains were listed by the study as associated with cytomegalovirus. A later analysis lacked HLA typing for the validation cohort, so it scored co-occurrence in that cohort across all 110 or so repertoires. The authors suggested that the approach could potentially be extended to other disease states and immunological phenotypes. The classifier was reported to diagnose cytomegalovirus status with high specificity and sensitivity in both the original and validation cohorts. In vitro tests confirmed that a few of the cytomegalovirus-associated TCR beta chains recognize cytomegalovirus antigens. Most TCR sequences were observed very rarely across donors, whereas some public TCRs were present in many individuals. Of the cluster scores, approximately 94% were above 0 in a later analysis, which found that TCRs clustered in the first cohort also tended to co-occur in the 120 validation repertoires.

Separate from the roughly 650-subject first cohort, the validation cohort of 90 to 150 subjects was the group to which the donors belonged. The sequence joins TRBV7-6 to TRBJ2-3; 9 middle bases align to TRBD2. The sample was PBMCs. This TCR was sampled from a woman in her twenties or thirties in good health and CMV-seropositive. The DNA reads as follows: TGTGCCAGCAGCCTTCGGACTAGCGGCACAGATACGCAGTATTTT. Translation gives CASSLRTSGTDTQYF.